What follows are 20 T cell receptor beta chains derived from one specimen sequenced in a study of T cell repertoires in cytomegalovirus infection. Each CDR3 protein is one row after TCRdb ran MiXCR on the reads. The table records 150,000 to 200,000 distinct CDR3 sequences, around 15% of them present only once. The sample comprised PBMCs. All receptors derive from a human donor in good health (CMV status not recorded). Some clones in this sample may be carry-over from other donors' samples.

This chain links TRBV15 with TRBJ2-7; the match to TRBD1 covers 10 bases. CDR3 length: 16 residues. Per the germline V gene, CDR1 is LNHNV and CDR2 is YYDKDF (reference sequence). The J segment lost 5 bases and the V segment lost 2 bases, leaving 9 bases of the junction unmatched. The chain's CDR3 is CATSRYRGQGRNEQYF. The CDR3 coding sequence is TGTGCCACCAGCAGATATAGGGGACAGGGGAGGAACGAGCAGTACTTC.

This chain links TRBV5-6 with TRBJ1-1; 8 bases match TRBD1. V shed 0 bases and J 11 bases; nucleotides not matched to a gene: 9. CDR3 length: 14 amino acids. From germline, CDR1 is SGHDT and CDR2 YYEEEE. CDR3 amino acids: CASSLAQGAFAAFF. In nucleotides, the CDR3 is TGTGCCAGCAGCTTGGCGCAGGGGGCTTTTGCGGCTTTCTTT.

This clonotype was detected ten times or more. The DNA of the CDR3 is TGTGCCAGCAGCTTAGAGGTCCTCAAAAACATTCAGTACTTC. This gives the protein CASSLEVLKNIQYF. The chain recombines TRBV7-9 with TRBJ2-4; no firm D call. This CDR3 spans 14 amino acids. V was clipped by 1 base and J by 3 bases, with 7 bases between them. CDR1 is SEHNR and CDR2 is FQNEAQ in the germline V gene (reference sequence).

This clonotype occurred many times. The V and J genes are TRBV24-1 and TRBJ2-2; D gene unclear. V was trimmed by 5 bases and J by 1 base, leaving 10 bases between them. The CDR3 loop spans 15 amino acids. Per the germline V gene, CDR1 is KGHDR and CDR2 is SFDVKD. The DNA for the CDR3 is TGTGCCACCAGTGGACGAATGTGGAACACCGGGGAGCTGTTTTTT. It codes for CATSGRMWNTGELFF.

This clonotype appeared a few times. The rearrangement joins TRBV7-8 to TRBJ2-5; the D is unclear. CDR3 length: 15 residues. From germline, CDR1 is SGHVS and CDR2 FQNEAQ. V lost 3 bases, J lost 3 bases, and 14 bases lay in between. The CDR3 region is CASSLNRVREETQYF. In nucleotides, the CDR3 is TGTGCCAGCAGCTTGAATCGGGTTAGAGAAGAGACCCAGTACTTC.

The table lists this clonotype with many counts. The rearrangement joins TRBV7-2 to TRBJ2-5, with 9 nucleotides matching TRBD2. The CDR3 extends over 15 amino acids. The germline V gene encodes CDR1 SGHTA and CDR2 FQGNSA. The J segment lost 4 bases and the V segment lost 1 base, leaving 4 bases of the junction unmatched. The CDR3 region has the DNA TGTGCCAGCAGCTTAGACCTAGCGGGACCAGAGACCCAGTACTTC. Amino acids: CASSLDLAGPETQYF.

This clonotype showed up many times. This chain links TRBV28 with TRBJ1-5; weak D call: TRBD1 (6 bases). CDR3 length: 18 amino acids. Trimming shortened V by 2 bases and J by 1 base, and 18 bases separated the two germline ends. CDR1 MDHEN and CDR2 SYDVKM come from the germline V gene. The CDR3 DNA follows: TGTGCCAGCAGTTTAAGCTTCCGGGGGCTGAGGAGCAATCAGCCCCAGCATTTT. It is translated as CASSLSFRGLRSNQPQHF.

CDR3 region: CASTGEGAVSYEQYF. CDR3 coding DNA: TGTGCCAGCACGGGGGAAGGGGCCGTATCCTACGAGCAGTACTTC. The chain recombines TRBV28 with TRBJ2-7, with D perhaps matching TRBD2 (6 bases). The V gene's germline CDR1 is MDHEN and CDR2 SYDVKM. With 7 bases removed from V and 1 base from J, the gap between germline ends came to 17 bases. The CDR3 spans 15 residues.

As concerns this clonotype: Mismatch with germline at one junction end may stem from a read error. This chain uses TRBV18 with TRBJ1-1, with D possibly matching TRBD1 (5 bases). Germline CDR1 is KGHSH and CDR2 is LQKENI. The CDR3 has 12 amino acids. CDR3 bases: TGTGCCAGCTCTCCACAGGACTTTGAAGCTTTCTTT. Translated, it gives CASSPQDFEAFF.

This clonotype was picked up many times. The chain combines TRBV28 with TRBJ1-5, with TRBD1 identical over 7 bases. V gave up 1 base and J gave up 12 bases; unmatched junction bases: 3. The CDR3 length is 12 residues. Germline CDR1 is MDHEN and CDR2 is SYDVKM. CDR3 residues: CASSLSTGHQHF. The CDR3, as DNA: TGTGCCAGCAGTTTATCGACAGGGCACCAGCATTTT. Full variable domain (rest looked up from reference TRBV28 and TRBJ1-5): DVKVTQSSRYLVKRTGEKVFLECVQDMDHENMFWYRQDPGLGLRLIYFSYDVKMKEKGDIPEGYSVSREKKERFSLILESASTNQTSMYLCASSLSTGHQHFGDGTRLSIL.

This clonotype was picked up many times. The V call is TRBV28, the J call TRBJ2-3, with D maybe TRBD1 (6 bases). V lost 5 bases and J 7 bases, leaving 16 bases between the germline ends. The CDR3 consists of 14 residues. The V gene's germline CDR1 is MDHEN and CDR2 SYDVKM. CDR3 in DNA: TGTGCCAGCAGTCTACATGGACAGCTTTATACGCAGTATTTT. It translates to CASSLHGQLYTQYF.

J is TRBJ2-1 and V is TRBV20-1; possible D gene TRBD2, 5 bases. V dropped 2 bases and J dropped 8 bases, with 16 bases sitting between them. Germline V gene sequence: CDR1 DFQATT, CDR2 SNEGSKA (reference sequence). The CDR3 has 14 residues. The CDR3 region is CSARPGSMFDEQFF. The CDR3 nucleotides read TGCAGTGCTAGACCGGGGAGTATGTTCGATGAGCAGTTCTTC.

This clonotype was counted at least ten times. This chain uses TRBV4-3 with TRBJ2-1, with TRBD2 matching 13 bases. The CDR3 runs 17 residues. Germline loops: CDR1 LGHNA, CDR2 YSLEER. After removal of 4 bases from V and 8 bases from J, the junction contained 11 bases not matched to a gene. The chain's CDR3 is CASSLGEGLAGLDEQFF. The CDR3 nucleotides read TGCGCCAGCAGCCTCGGAGAGGGACTAGCGGGACTCGATGAGCAGTTCTTC.

In its sample, this clonotype ranks as medium-sized. The chain has TRBV7-2 and TRBJ2-1; 8 nucleotides match TRBD2. V gave up 4 bases and J gave up 4 bases; unmatched junction bases: 6. Germline CDR1 SGHTA, CDR2 FQGNSA. The length of the CDR3 is 15 residues. The CDR3 is CASSSSGRRYNEQFF. CDR3 DNA sequence: TGTGCCAGCAGCTCCAGCGGGAGAAGATACAATGAGCAGTTCTTC.

This clonotype has a count of ten or more. The V and J genes are TRBV7-2 and TRBJ1-5, with TRBD1 as a possible D gene (5 bases). The V and J ends lost 5 bases and 4 bases respectively, with 15 bases between them. The CDR3 spans 15 residues. Germline CDR1 reads SGHTA; CDR2 reads FQGNSA. The CDR3 DNA reads TGTGCCAGCAGCCCTCGGGCAGGGCAGAATCAGCCCCAGCATTTT. The encoded protein is CASSPRAGQNQPQHF.

This clonotype has a handful of counts. V and J are TRBV28 and TRBJ1-4; D gene ambiguous. Germline V gene sequence: CDR1 MDHEN, CDR2 SYDVKM. Trimming pared 6 bases from V and 0 bases from J, leaving 17 bases between. The length of the CDR3 is 17 residues. DNA of the CDR3: TGTGCCAGCAGGCGGATTGGACGGGAGGCAACTAATGAAAAACTGTTTTTT. It is translated as CASRRIGREATNEKLFF. The variable domain in full, completed from reference TRBV28 and TRBJ1-4, reads DVKVTQSSRYLVKRTGEKVFLECVQDMDHENMFWYRQDPGLGLRLIYFSYDVKMKEKGDIPEGYSVSREKKERFSLILESASTNQTSMYLCASRRIGREATNEKLFFGSGTQLSVL.

This clonotype was counted many times. This CDR3 is CASSFQGGNTEAFF. CDR3 coding DNA: TGTGCCAGCAGCTTCCAGGGAGGGAACACTGAAGCTTTCTTT. The rearrangement joins TRBV7-2 to TRBJ1-1; tentatively, D is TRBD1 (5 bases). This CDR3 is built from 14 residues. The germline CDR1 and CDR2 sequences are SGHTA and FQGNSA. Between the trimmed V and J ends, which lost 3 bases and 1 base, there was a span of 9 bases.

This clonotype appeared once. The chain recombines TRBV7-9 with TRBJ2-2, with D possibly TRBD1 on 6 matching bases. Trimming removed 2 bases at V and 1 base at J, with 11 bases between. This CDR3 is built from 16 residues. The germline V gene has CDR1 SEHNR and CDR2 FQNEAQ (reference sequence). Written as DNA, the CDR3 is TGTGCCAGCAGCTTAAGAGACAGGCTGAACACCGGGGAGCTGTTTTTT. Translated: CASSLRDRLNTGELFF.

The sample holds many counts of this clonotype. The chain carries TRBV6-5 and TRBJ1-1; D is perhaps TRBD1 (5 bases). With 2 bases removed from V and 1 base from J, the gap between germline ends came to 8 bases. Germline V gene data show CDR1 as MNHEY and CDR2 as SVGAGI. This CDR3 comprises 14 residues. The CDR3 spells CASSYAGQNTEAFF. In DNA form, the CDR3 reads TGTGCCAGCAGTTACGCCGGACAGAACACTGAAGCTTTCTTT.

A few counts support this clonotype. V and J are TRBV28 and TRBJ1-1; TRBD1 might be the D (5 bases). Germline V gives CDR1 MDHEN, CDR2 SYDVKM. The ends were cut back, 3 bases at V and 0 bases at J, with 8 bases in the middle. The CDR3 extends over 14 amino acids. The CDR3 DNA follows: TGTGCCAGCAGTTTCGACAGAGTGAACACTGAAGCTTTCTTT. Encoded protein: CASSFDRVNTEAFF.